This note documents a single T cell receptor beta chain sequence. These data originate in a study of blood T cell repertoires in COVID-19. Study-level background: Samples representing acute and convalescent COVID-19 were sourced from the United States, Italy and Spain.

Authors' processing steps: Researchers report that nucleated cell counts were estimated from reference gene primer amplification. TCRdb keeps only in-frame clones here, not all; method: immunoSEQ multiplex PCR. V and J calls and clone size are those listed in that table; D and trimming were worked out from the DNA. The table shows 180,000 or so clones, with approximately 80% occurring only once. Each recovered donor of Cohort 3 presented with two negative PCRs, clearance, or symptom resolution. Input material: PBMCs or T cells enriched from blood (not recorded which). The sequence was collected from a woman aged 55-75 years who had recovered from COVID-19.

CDR3 in DNA: TGTGCCAGCTCACCGTTTCCTATTGGGACCCAGTACTTC. This codes for CASSPFPIGTQYF. The chain joins TRBV18 to TRBJ2-5, with unresolved D. Germline CDR1 KGHSH, CDR2 LQKENI. V was cut by 3 bases and J by 7 bases, with 12 bases left in between. The CDR3 consists of 13 residues.